This entry features one TCR beta chain sequence. What it binds is not known. These data originate in a study of T cells in localized non-small cell lung cancer. The J segment lost 5 bases and the V segment lost 9 bases, leaving 6 bases of the junction unmatched. Germline V gene sequence: CDR1 ENHRY, CDR2 SYGVKD. The CDR3 length is 12 residues. The study, taken as a whole, reports: Maximal T cell clonality occurred in uninvolved adjacent lung, with tumor ranking below it. In the blood, greater T cell density corresponded to longer overall survival. When the top 100 tumor clones were examined, a median roughly 62 of them also appeared in the adjacent lung, which was paired and uninvolved. Heterogeneity remains possible because sequencing was limited to only one tumor region.

Some clones are missing from TCRdb's copy, which holds only in-frame ones; the method was immunoSEQ multiplex PCR. Of approximately 2,000 clones listed, roughly 22% are singletons. The source material was lung tumor tissue, sampled before any cancer treatment. V gene TRBV10-3 combines with J gene TRBJ2-7, with 8 bases matching TRBD1. This clonotype was sampled from a woman aged 35 to 75 with stage I lung adenocarcinoma. CDR3 in DNA: TGTGCCATACGGGACAGGCACGACGAGCAGTACTTC. It is translated as CAIRDRHDEQYF.